The 9 T cell receptor beta chains below all came from one sample that was sequenced in a study of human T cells and chemical hapten exposure. The time point is: pre-sensitization, week 0. Regarding treatment: therapeutic diphenylcyclopropenone sensitization with weekly scalp DPC. MiXCR was run by TCRdb on the RACE reads, yielding one entry per CDR3 protein. The table shows about 290,000 distinct CDR3 sequences, with almost 8% occurring only once. Here the sequenced sample was whole blood, taken in connection with sensitization to the hapten diphenylcyclopropenone (DPC). The receptors originated from a man aged 18 to 30 with alopecia areata. Some clones in this sample may be carry-over from other donors' samples.

This clonotype was counted only a few times. The chain has TRBV5-5 and TRBJ2-1; D is ambiguous. Germline loops: CDR1 SGHKS, CDR2 YYEKEE (reference sequence). Trimming took 4 bases from V and 0 from J, leaving 17 bases between them. This CDR3 has 17 residues. CDR3 nucleotides: TGTGCCAGCAGCGTGAATCTCTACAGAAACTCCTACAATGAGCAGTTCTTC. Its protein product is CASSVNLYRNSYNEQFF.

This clonotype was counted a few times. J is TRBJ1-2 and V is TRBV10-3; maybe TRBD1 (6 bases). Per the germline V gene, CDR1 is ENHRY and CDR2 is SYGVKD. The CDR3 covers 16 residues. Trimming took off 2 bases at V and 8 bases at J, with 21 bases between the two ends. CDR3 protein: CAISEPHLLGADGYTF. The CDR3 region has the DNA TGTGCCATCAGTGAGCCCCACCTCTTGGGGGCTGACGGCTACACCTTC.

This clonotype was counted ten times or more. The chain carries TRBV7-9 and TRBJ1-1, with 7 bases aligning to TRBD1. Germline V CDR1 and CDR2: SEHNR, FQNEAQ (reference sequence). This CDR3 spans 13 amino acids. The junction had 10 bases not matched to a gene; V was cut back by 6 bases and J by 9 bases. CDR3 in amino acids: CASRTGTAIQAFF. In DNA form, the CDR3 reads TGTGCCAGCAGGACCGGGACAGCAATTCAAGCTTTCTTT.

This clonotype appeared a few times. The chain recombines TRBV6-5 with TRBJ2-3, with D unclear. CDR3 size: 15 residues. The V end lost 0 bases, the J end lost 2 bases, and 9 bases lay between the germline ends. Per the germline V gene, CDR1 is MNHEY and CDR2 is SVGAGI. CDR3 nucleotides: TGTGCCAGCAGTTACTCGTCCAGAGACACAGATACGCAGTATTTT. Residues: CASSYSSRDTDTQYF.

The chain combines TRBV5-5 with TRBJ1-1; D may be TRBD1 (6 bases). Trimming took off 0 bases at V and 4 bases at J, with 16 bases between the two ends. The CDR3 runs to 16 residues. Germline-derived CDR1 and CDR2 are SGHKS and YYEKEE (reference sequence). The DNA of the CDR3 is TGTGCCAGCAGCTTGGCGGCAGCCGTCAGGGGCACTGAAGCTTTCTTT. Protein: CASSLAAAVRGTEAFF.

The chain recombines TRBV6-5 with TRBJ1-1; tentatively, D is TRBD1 (5 bases). The germline gives CDR1 MNHEY, CDR2 SVGAGI. The CDR3 runs 13 residues. V lost 2 bases to trimming and J lost 4 bases, with 8 bases between them. The CDR3 sequence: CASSYAGTTEAFF. The CDR3 nucleotides read TGTGCCAGCAGTTACGCAGGGACCACTGAAGCTTTCTTT.

This clonotype occurred a few times. The rearrangement links TRBV3-1 to TRBJ2-3, with 7 bases lining up with TRBD1. The CDR3 spans 15 residues. Per the germline V gene, CDR1 is LGHDT and CDR2 is YNNKEL (reference sequence). Trimming took 1 base from V and 2 from J; bases not matched to a gene: 3. CDR3 protein: CASSQATGFTDTQYF. In DNA form, the CDR3 reads TGTGCCAGCAGCCAAGCGACAGGGTTCACAGATACGCAGTATTTT.

The J gene is TRBJ2-3, the V gene TRBV29-1; D is uncertain. Germline values: CDR1 SQVTM, CDR2 ANQGSEA. V was pared by 4 bases and J by 0 bases, with 8 bases between. This CDR3 is built from 13 residues. The chain's CDR3 is CSVGWQSTDTQYF. Here the CDR3 DNA reads TGCAGCGTTGGTTGGCAGAGCACAGATACGCAGTATTTT.

This clonotype has only a few counts. The CDR3 bases are TGTGCCAGCAGCTTGGCCCGATACAACAGGGAAGGGGGCAATCAGCCCCAGCATTTT. It yields the protein CASSLARYNREGGNQPQHF. The chain joins TRBV5-6 to TRBJ1-5, with a possible D match to TRBD1 (6 bases). This CDR3 contains 19 residues. The germline gives CDR1 SGHDT, CDR2 YYEEEE. Trimming pared 0 bases from V and 2 bases from J, leaving 21 bases between.